This T cell receptor beta chain was sequenced in a study of beta chain features in type 1 diabetes. This clone was seen a handful of times. Antigen unknown. The study, taken as a whole, reports: For Type 1 diabetes patients, all four CD4+ subsets carried TCRB CDR3s that were moderately but significantly shorter.

This CDR3 contains 15 residues. V was shortened by 6 bases and J by 0 bases, with 15 bases between the two germline ends. Germline CDR1 is SQVTM and CDR2 is ANQGSEA. Expressed TCRB transcripts were sequenced, since all the RNA that had been isolated was reverse transcribed. Assay used: immunoSEQ multiplex PCR; TCRdb lists only in-frame clones, some missing. The top ten hold about 2.4% of the sample, which has approximately 29,000 clones, 65% seen once. The receptor's source is a woman aged 25 to 39 with type 1 diabetes. Sample: Tregs from blood. The chain has TRBV29-1 and TRBJ2-1, with D tentatively TRBD1 (6 bases). This CDR3 reads CSVLSRGSSYNEQFF. CDR3 sequence (DNA): TGCAGCGTCCTGAGTAGGGGGAGCTCCTACAATGAGCAGTTCTTC.